These T cell receptor beta chains were read from a single sample in a study of blood T cell repertoires in COVID-19. Clones were sequenced by immunoSEQ multiplex PCR, and TCRdb holds only the in-frame ones, with some missing. The data contain under 300,000 clones, roughly 88% of them singletons. The material sequenced was peripheral blood. The receptors were gathered from a woman aged 25-40 years with acute or convalescent COVID-19. Each CDR3 is given with its conserved first and last residue. Each record gives: CDR3 DNA, CDR3 protein, D gene, J gene, V gene, clone size. D genes are given only for firm matches. Not all rows give a size; the values are once, few, many and, for expanded clones, a class.

cdr3_nt: TGCGCCAGCAGCCTTGACGGAGCGAACACTGAAGCTTTCTTT; cdr3_aa: CASSLDGANTEAFF; d_call: NA; j_call: TRBJ1-1; v_call: TRBV4-1; clone_size: NA
cdr3_nt: TGTGCCAGCAGCCAAGAAGACAGATGGTCCACCTACGAGCAGTACTTC; cdr3_aa: CASSQEDRWSTYEQYF; d_call: NA; j_call: TRBJ2-7; v_call: TRBV4-2; clone_size: NA
cdr3_nt: TGTGCCAGCAGTGAAGGAACAGGAAGGTACGAGCAGTACTTC; cdr3_aa: CASSEGTGRYEQYF; d_call: NA; j_call: TRBJ2-7; v_call: TRBV6-1; clone_size: NA
cdr3_nt: TGCGCCAGCAGCTTACGACAGAACACTGAAGCTTTCTTT; cdr3_aa: CASSLRQNTEAFF; d_call: NA; j_call: TRBJ1-1; v_call: TRBV5-1; clone_size: NA
cdr3_nt: TGTGCCAGCAGGACGGCGGGGACTGAAGCTTTCTTT; cdr3_aa: CASRTAGTEAFF; d_call: NA; j_call: TRBJ1-1; v_call: TRBV6-5; clone_size: NA
cdr3_nt: TGTGCCAGCAGCGTGGAGGTCCGTCTAGCCTATGAGCAGTTCTTC; cdr3_aa: CASSVEVRLAYEQFF; d_call: NA; j_call: TRBJ2-1; v_call: TRBV5-4; clone_size: NA
cdr3_nt: TGCGCCAGCAGACCAGGACAGGGGGCTGTTTACGAGCAGTACTTC; cdr3_aa: CASRPGQGAVYEQYF; d_call: TRBD1; j_call: TRBJ2-7; v_call: TRBV10-2; clone_size: NA
cdr3_nt: TGTGCCAGCAGCCGGGACAGGGGGCACGGGGAGCTGTTTTTT; cdr3_aa: CASSRDRGHGELFF; d_call: TRBD1; j_call: TRBJ2-2; v_call: TRBV5-4; clone_size: NA
cdr3_nt: TGTGCCTGGGGTGAGGGGGCCGGCCGGGAGACCCAGTACTTC; cdr3_aa: CAWGEGAGRETQYF; d_call: TRBD1; j_call: TRBJ2-5; v_call: TRBV30; clone_size: NA
cdr3_nt: TGTGCCAGCAGTTTACAGGGGGCGACCAATCAGCCCCAGCATTTT; cdr3_aa: CASSLQGATNQPQHF; d_call: TRBD1; j_call: TRBJ1-5; v_call: TRBV27; clone_size: few
cdr3_nt: TGTGCCAGCAGCTTGGGCCCCGGGGAAACCTACGAGCAGTACTTC; cdr3_aa: CASSLGPGETYEQYF; d_call: NA; j_call: TRBJ2-7; v_call: TRBV7-8; clone_size: NA
cdr3_nt: TGTGCCAGCAGCAGCGGGACAGACATTTATCTAACGGGCAATCAGCCCCAGCATTTT; cdr3_aa: CASSSGTDIYLTGNQPQHF; d_call: NA; j_call: TRBJ1-5; v_call: TRBV21-1; clone_size: NA
cdr3_nt: TGTGCCAGCTCATACGGCACTGAAGCTTTCTTT; cdr3_aa: CASSYGTEAFF; d_call: NA; j_call: TRBJ1-1; v_call: TRBV18; clone_size: NA
cdr3_nt: TGTGCCAGCAGCCTAAGCGGGAGCTCCTACGAGCAGTACTTC; cdr3_aa: CASSLSGSSYEQYF; d_call: TRBD2; j_call: TRBJ2-7; v_call: TRBV6-2/TRBV6-3; clone_size: NA
cdr3_nt: TGTGCTAGTGGTTTGGTACTGAGCGACACGCAGTATTTT; cdr3_aa: CASGLVLSDTQYF; d_call: NA; j_call: TRBJ2-3; v_call: TRBV12-5; clone_size: NA
cdr3_nt: TGTGCCAGCAGCTTTCCGGGACAGGGCATCGCAGATACGCAGTATTTT; cdr3_aa: CASSFPGQGIADTQYF; d_call: TRBD1; j_call: TRBJ2-3; v_call: TRBV5-4; clone_size: once
cdr3_nt: TGTGCCAGCAGTTGGACTAGCGTATCCTACAATGAGCAGTTCTTC; cdr3_aa: CASSWTSVSYNEQFF; d_call: TRBD2; j_call: TRBJ2-1; v_call: TRBV6-5; clone_size: NA
cdr3_nt: TGTGCCAGCTCGACGGACATTAACTATGGCTACACCTTC; cdr3_aa: CASSTDINYGYTF; d_call: NA; j_call: TRBJ1-2; v_call: TRBV18; clone_size: NA
cdr3_nt: TGTGCCAGCAGCCAACCTGGCGGCCGTACCTACGAGCAGTACTTC; cdr3_aa: CASSQPGGRTYEQYF; d_call: NA; j_call: TRBJ2-7; v_call: TRBV14; clone_size: NA
cdr3_nt: TGTGCCTGGACCGTGGCTACGGGTTCACCCCTCCACTTT; cdr3_aa: CAWTVATGSPLHF; d_call: NA; j_call: TRBJ1-6; v_call: TRBV30; clone_size: NA
cdr3_nt: TGCGCCAGCAGTGAGGGACTAGCCGGCGATGAGCAGTTCTTC; cdr3_aa: CASSEGLAGDEQFF; d_call: TRBD2; j_call: TRBJ2-1; v_call: TRBV10-2; clone_size: once
cdr3_nt: TGCGCCAGCAGCCTGACAGGCCCCAATTCACCCCTCCACTTT; cdr3_aa: CASSLTGPNSPLHF; d_call: NA; j_call: TRBJ1-6; v_call: TRBV5-1; clone_size: NA
cdr3_nt: TGTGCCAGCAGTTACCAAGCCGGGACAGATTACAATGAGCAGTTCTTC; cdr3_aa: CASSYQAGTDYNEQFF; d_call: TRBD1; j_call: TRBJ2-1; v_call: TRBV6-6; clone_size: NA
cdr3_nt: TGTGCCAGCAGCACAGGGAGTGTTCAGCCCCAGCATTTT; cdr3_aa: CASSTGSVQPQHF; d_call: NA; j_call: TRBJ1-5; v_call: TRBV27; clone_size: NA
cdr3_nt: TGCGCCAGCAGTCACCGTCGGGCGGGAGGGTTTACCTACGAGCAGTACTTC; cdr3_aa: CASSHRRAGGFTYEQYF; d_call: TRBD2; j_call: TRBJ2-7; v_call: TRBV23-1; clone_size: NA